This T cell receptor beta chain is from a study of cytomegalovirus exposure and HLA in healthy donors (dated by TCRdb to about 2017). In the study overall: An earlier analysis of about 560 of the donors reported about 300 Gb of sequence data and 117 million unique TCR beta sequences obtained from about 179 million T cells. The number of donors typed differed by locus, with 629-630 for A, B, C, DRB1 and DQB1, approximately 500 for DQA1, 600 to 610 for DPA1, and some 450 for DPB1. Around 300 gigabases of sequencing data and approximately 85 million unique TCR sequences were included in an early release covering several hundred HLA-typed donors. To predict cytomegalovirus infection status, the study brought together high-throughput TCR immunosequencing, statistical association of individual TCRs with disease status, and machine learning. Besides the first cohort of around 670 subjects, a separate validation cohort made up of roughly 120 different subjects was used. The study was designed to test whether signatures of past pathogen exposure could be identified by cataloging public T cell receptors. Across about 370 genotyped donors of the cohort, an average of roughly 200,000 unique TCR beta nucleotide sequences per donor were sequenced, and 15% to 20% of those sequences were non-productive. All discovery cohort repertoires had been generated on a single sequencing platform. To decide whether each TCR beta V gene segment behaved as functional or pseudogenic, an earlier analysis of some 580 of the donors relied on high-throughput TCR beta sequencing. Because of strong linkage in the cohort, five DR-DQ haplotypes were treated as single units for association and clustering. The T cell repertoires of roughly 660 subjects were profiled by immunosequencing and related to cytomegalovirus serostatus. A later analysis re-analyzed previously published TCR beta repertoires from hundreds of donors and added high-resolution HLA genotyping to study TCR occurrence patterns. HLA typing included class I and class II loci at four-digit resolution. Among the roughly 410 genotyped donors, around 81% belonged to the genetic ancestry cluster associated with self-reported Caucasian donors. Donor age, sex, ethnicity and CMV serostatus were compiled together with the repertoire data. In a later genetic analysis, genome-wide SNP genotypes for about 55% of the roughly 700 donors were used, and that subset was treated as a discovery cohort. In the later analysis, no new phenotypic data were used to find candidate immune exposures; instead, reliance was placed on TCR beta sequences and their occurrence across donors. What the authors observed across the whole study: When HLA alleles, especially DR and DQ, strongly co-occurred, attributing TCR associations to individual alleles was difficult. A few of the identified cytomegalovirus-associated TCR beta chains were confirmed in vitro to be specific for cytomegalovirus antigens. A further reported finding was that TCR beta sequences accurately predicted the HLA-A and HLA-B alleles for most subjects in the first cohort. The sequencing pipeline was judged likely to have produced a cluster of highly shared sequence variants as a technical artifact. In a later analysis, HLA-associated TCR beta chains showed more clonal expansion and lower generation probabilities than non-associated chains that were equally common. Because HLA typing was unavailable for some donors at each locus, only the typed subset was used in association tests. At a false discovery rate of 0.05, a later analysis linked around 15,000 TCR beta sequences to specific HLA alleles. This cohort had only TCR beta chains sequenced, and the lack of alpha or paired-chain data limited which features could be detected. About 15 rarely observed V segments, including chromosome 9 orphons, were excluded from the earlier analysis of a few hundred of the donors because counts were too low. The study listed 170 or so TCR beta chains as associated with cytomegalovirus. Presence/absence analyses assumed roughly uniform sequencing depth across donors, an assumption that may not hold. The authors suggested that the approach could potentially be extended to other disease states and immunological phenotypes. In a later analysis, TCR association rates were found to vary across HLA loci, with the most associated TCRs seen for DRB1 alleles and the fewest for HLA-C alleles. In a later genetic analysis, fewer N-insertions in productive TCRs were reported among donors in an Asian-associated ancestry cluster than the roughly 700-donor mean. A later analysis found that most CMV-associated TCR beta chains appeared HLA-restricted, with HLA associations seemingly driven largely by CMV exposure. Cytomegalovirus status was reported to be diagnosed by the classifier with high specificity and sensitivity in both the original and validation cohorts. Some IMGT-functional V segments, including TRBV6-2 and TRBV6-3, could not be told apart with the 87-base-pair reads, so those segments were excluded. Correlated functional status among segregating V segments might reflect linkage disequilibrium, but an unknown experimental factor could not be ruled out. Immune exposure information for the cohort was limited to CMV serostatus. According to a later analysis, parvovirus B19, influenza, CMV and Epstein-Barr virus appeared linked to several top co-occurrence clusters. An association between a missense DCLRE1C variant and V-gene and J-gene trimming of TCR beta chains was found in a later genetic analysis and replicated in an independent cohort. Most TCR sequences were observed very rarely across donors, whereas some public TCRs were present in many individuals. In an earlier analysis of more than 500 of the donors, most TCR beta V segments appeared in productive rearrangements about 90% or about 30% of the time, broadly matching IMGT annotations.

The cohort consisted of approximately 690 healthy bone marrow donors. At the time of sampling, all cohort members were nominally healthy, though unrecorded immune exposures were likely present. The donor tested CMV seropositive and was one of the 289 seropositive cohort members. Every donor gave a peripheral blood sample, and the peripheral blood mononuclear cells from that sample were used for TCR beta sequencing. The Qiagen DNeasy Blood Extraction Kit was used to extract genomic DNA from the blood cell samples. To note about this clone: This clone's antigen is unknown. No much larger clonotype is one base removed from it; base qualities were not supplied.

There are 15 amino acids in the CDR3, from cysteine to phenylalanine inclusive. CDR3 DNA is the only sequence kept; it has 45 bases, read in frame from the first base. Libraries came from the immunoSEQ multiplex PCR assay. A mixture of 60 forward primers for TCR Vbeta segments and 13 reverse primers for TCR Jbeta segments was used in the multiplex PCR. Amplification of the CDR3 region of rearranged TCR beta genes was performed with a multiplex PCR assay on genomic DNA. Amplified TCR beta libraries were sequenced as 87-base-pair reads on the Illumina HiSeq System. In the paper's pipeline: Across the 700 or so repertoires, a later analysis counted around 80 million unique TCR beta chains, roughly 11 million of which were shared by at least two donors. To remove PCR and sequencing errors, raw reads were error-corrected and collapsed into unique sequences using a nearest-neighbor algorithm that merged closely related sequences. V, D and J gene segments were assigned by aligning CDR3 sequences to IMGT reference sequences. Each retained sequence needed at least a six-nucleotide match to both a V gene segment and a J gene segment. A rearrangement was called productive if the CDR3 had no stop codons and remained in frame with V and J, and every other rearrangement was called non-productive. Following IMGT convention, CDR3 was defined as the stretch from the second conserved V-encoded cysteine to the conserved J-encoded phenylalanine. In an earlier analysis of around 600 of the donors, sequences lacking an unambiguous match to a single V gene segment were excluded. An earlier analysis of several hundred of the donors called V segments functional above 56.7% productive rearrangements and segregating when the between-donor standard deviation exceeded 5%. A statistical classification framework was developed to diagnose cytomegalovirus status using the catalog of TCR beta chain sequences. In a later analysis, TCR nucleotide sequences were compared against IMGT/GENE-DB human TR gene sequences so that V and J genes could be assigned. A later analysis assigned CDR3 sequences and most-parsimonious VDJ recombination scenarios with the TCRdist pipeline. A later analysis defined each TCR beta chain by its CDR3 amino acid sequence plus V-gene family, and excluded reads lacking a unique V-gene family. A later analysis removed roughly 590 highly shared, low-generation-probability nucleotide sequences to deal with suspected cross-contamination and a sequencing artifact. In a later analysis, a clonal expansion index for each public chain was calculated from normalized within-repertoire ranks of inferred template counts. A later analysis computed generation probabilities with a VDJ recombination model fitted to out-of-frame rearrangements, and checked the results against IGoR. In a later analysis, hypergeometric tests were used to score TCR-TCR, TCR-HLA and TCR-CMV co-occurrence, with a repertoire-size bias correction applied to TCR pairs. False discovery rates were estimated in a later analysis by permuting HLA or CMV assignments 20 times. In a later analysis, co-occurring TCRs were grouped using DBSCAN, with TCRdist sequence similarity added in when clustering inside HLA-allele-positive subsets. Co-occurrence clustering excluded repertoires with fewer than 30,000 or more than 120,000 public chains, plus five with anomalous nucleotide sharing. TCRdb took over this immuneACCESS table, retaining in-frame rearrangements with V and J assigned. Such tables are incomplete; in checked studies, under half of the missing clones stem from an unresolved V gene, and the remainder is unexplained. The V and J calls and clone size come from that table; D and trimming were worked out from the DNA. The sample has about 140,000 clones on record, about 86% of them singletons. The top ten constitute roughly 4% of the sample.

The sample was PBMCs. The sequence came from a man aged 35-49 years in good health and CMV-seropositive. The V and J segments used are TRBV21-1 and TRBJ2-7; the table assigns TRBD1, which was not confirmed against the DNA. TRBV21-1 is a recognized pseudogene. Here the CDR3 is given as CASSKGYSHSYEQYF. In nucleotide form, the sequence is TGTGCCAGCAGCAAAGGCTACAGCCACTCCTACGAGCAGTACTTC.